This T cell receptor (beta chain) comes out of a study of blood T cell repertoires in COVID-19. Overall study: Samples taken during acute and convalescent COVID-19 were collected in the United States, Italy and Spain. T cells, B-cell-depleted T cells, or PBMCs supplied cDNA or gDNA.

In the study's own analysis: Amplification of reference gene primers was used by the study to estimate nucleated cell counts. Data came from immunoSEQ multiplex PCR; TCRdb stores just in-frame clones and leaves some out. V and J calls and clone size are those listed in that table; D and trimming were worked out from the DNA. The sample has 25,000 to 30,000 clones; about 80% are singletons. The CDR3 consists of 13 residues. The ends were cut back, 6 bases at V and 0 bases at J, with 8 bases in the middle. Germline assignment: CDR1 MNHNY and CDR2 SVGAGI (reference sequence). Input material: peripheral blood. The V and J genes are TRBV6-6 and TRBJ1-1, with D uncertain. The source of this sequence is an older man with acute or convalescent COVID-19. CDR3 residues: CASSQIMNTEAFF. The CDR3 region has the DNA TGTGCCAGCAGCCAGATTATGAACACTGAAGCTTTCTTT.